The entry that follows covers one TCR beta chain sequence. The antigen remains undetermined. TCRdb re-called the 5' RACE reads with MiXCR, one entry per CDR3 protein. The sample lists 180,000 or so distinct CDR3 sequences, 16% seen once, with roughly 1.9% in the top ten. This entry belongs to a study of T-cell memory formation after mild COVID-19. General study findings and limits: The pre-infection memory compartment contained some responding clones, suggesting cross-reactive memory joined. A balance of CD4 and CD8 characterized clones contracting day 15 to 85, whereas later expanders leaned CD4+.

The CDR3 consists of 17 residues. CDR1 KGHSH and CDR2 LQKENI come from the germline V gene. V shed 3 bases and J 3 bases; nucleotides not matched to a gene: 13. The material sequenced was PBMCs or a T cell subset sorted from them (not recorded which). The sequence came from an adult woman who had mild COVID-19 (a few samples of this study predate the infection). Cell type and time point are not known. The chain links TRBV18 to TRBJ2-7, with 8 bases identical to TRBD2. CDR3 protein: CASSPQLGVAGHYEQYF. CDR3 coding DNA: TGTGCCAGCTCACCTCAGTTGGGGGTAGCGGGACACTACGAGCAGTACTTC.